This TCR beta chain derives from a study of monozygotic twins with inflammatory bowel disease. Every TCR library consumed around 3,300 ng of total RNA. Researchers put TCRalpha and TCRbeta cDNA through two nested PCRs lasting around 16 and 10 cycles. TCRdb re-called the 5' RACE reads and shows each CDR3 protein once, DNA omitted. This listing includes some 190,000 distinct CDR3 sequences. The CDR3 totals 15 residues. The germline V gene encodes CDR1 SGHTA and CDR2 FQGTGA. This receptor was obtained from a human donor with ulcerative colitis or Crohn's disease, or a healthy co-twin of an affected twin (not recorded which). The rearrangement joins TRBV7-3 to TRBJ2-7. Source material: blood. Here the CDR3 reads CASSLAGGGSYEQYF.